The T cell receptor (beta chain) under discussion was sequenced for a study of control samples from healthy donors and cancer patients. Libraries were prepared by immunoSEQ multiplex PCR; TCRdb keeps only in-frame clonotypes and omits some of them. The sample contains some 130,000 clones, roughly 89% of which appear only once. Germline lookup yields CDR1 MNHEY and CDR2 SVGAGI. Trimming removed 6 bases from V and 4 bases from J; junction bases left unmatched: 5. There are 14 residues in the CDR3. The rearrangement uses TRBV6-5 and TRBJ2-5, with 10 bases identical to TRBD1. The TCR was taken from a young man in good health. Sequencing input: blood. The DNA of the CDR3 is TGTGCCAGCAGCGAGACAGGGGGCAGAGAGACCCAGTACTTC. Its protein product is CASSETGGRETQYF.